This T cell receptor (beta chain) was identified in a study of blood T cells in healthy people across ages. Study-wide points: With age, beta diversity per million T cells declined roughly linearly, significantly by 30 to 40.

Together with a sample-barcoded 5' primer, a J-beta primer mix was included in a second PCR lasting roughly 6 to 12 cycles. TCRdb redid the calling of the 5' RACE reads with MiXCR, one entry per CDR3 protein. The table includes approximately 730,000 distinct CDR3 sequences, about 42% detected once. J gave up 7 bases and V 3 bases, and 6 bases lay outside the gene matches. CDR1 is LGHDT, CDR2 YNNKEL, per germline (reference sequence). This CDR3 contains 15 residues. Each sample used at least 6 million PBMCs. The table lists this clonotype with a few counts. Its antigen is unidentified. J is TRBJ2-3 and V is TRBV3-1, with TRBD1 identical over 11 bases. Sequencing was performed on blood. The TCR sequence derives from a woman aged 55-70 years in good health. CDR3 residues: CASSHVDRGPNTQYF. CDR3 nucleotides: TGTGCCAGCAGCCATGTGGACAGGGGGCCTAATACGCAGTATTTT.